Listed below are T cell receptor beta chains from one sample, sequenced in a study of blood T cell repertoires in COVID-19. Repertoires were generated with immunoSEQ multiplex PCR, while TCRdb's copy carries only in-frame clones and drops some. Among 200,000 to 300,000 clones listed, roughly 90% were seen once. Sequencing input: peripheral blood. Every receptor here comes from a man in his thirties or forties with active or convalescent COVID-19. CDR3s include the opening cysteine and the closing phenylalanine or tryptophan. D genes are given only for firm matches. Not all rows give a size; the values are once, few, many and, for expanded clones, a class.

CDR3aa: CASQVGGTEAFF; CDR3nt: TGTGCCAGCCAGGTAGGGGGCACTGAAGCTTTCTTT; d_gene: -; j_gene: TRBJ1-1; v_gene: TRBV6-5; abundance: -
CDR3aa: CAYQPGEAFGYTF; CDR3nt: TGTGCCTACCAACCAGGGGAAGCATTTGGCTACACCTTC; d_gene: -; j_gene: TRBJ1-2; v_gene: TRBV30; abundance: -
CDR3aa: CASSVTGYNSPLHF; CDR3nt: TGTGCCAGCAGCGTGACAGGGTATAATTCACCCCTCCACTTT; d_gene: TRBD1; j_gene: TRBJ1-6; v_gene: TRBV5-6; abundance: -
CDR3aa: CASSRGGGLSKTQYF; CDR3nt: TGTGCCAGCAGCCGTGGGGGGGGCCTGTCGAAGACCCAGTACTTC; d_gene: -; j_gene: TRBJ2-5; v_gene: TRBV9; abundance: -
CDR3aa: CASSYYATNEKLFF; CDR3nt: TGTGCCAGCAGTTATTATGCAACTAATGAAAAACTGTTTTTT; d_gene: -; j_gene: TRBJ1-4; v_gene: TRBV6-2/TRBV6-3; abundance: -
CDR3aa: CASSLSLGTSYNEQFF; CDR3nt: TGTGCCAGCAGCCTGTCCCTCGGGACTAGCTACAATGAGCAGTTCTTC; d_gene: TRBD2; j_gene: TRBJ2-1; v_gene: TRBV13; abundance: few
CDR3aa: CASSLAGRVKNYGYTF; CDR3nt: TGTGCCAGCAGCTTAGCCGGCAGGGTAAAGAACTATGGCTACACCTTC; d_gene: -; j_gene: TRBJ1-2; v_gene: TRBV7-9; abundance: -
CDR3aa: CAISELAGGRDTQYF; CDR3nt: TGTGCCATCAGTGAGCTAGCGGGGGGGCGGGATACGCAGTATTTT; d_gene: TRBD2; j_gene: TRBJ2-3; v_gene: TRBV10-3; abundance: few
CDR3aa: CSAAVGRDTEAFF; CDR3nt: TGCAGCGCAGCCGTGGGGAGGGACACTGAAGCTTTCTTT; d_gene: -; j_gene: TRBJ1-1; v_gene: TRBV29-1; abundance: -
CDR3aa: CAISESPGSGQPQHF; CDR3nt: TGTGCCATCAGTGAGTCTCCAGGGTCGGGTCAGCCCCAGCATTTT; d_gene: -; j_gene: TRBJ1-5; v_gene: TRBV10-3; abundance: few
CDR3aa: CSADTSGTGSGELFF; CDR3nt: TGCAGCGCCGACACCTCGGGGACAGGGTCCGGGGAGCTGTTTTTT; d_gene: TRBD1; j_gene: TRBJ2-2; v_gene: TRBV29-1; abundance: once
CDR3aa: CASSISSGSYEQYF; CDR3nt: TGTGCCAGTAGTATCTCGAGCGGATCCTACGAGCAGTACTTC; d_gene: -; j_gene: TRBJ2-7; v_gene: TRBV19; abundance: -
CDR3aa: CASSPNPGGDYGYTF; CDR3nt: TGTGCCAGCAGCCCTAACCCAGGGGGTGACTATGGCTACACCTTC; d_gene: TRBD1; j_gene: TRBJ1-2; v_gene: TRBV5-4; abundance: -
CDR3aa: CAIRPGENTEAFF; CDR3nt: TGTGCCATCAGACCGGGGGAGAACACTGAAGCTTTCTTT; d_gene: -; j_gene: TRBJ1-1; v_gene: TRBV10-3; abundance: -